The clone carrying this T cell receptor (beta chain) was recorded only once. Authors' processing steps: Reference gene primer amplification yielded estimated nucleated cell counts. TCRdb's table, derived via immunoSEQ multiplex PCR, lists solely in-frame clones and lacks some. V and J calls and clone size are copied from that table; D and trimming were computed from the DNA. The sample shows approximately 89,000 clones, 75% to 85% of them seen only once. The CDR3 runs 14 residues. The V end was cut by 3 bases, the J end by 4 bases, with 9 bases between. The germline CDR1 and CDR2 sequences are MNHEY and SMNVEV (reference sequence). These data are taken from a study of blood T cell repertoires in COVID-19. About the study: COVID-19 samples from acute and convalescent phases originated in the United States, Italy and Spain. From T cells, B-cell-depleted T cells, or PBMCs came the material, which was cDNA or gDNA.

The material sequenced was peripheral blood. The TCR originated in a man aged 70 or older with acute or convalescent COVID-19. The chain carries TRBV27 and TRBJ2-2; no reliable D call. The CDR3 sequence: CASSLGSRTGELFF. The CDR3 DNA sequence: TGTGCCAGCAGTTTGGGCAGCCGCACCGGGGAGCTGTTTTTT.